The sequence of this T cell receptor (beta chain) was determined in a study of blood T cell repertoires in COVID-19. As for the study in general: Sample material is recorded as cDNA or gDNA derived from T cells, B-cell-depleted T cells, or PBMCs.

CDR3 length: 15 residues. Trimming shortened V by 5 bases and J by 5 bases, and 18 bases separated the two germline ends. The germline gives CDR1 LNHDA, CDR2 SQIVND (reference sequence). In the authors' workflow: Reference gene primer amplification gave estimated nucleated cell counts. The data were produced by immunoSEQ multiplex PCR, yet TCRdb's version contains in-frame clones alone and is incomplete. That table gives V, J and clone size, and the DNA gave D and trimming. The repertoire consists of approximately 150,000 clones, with 80% to 90% occurring once and the leading ten covering less than 2%.

This chain connects TRBV19 to TRBJ2-5; D perhaps matches TRBD2 (5 bases). The sample taken for sequencing was peripheral blood. The receptor's source is a woman aged 55-69 years with acute or convalescent COVID-19. CDR3: CASSSIVNTGETQYF. The CDR3, as DNA: TGTGCCAGTAGTTCCATTGTCAACACGGGGGAGACCCAGTACTTC.